Listed here is a single T cell receptor beta chain. Its matching antigen is unknown. Germline is not matched at one junction end, which may reflect a read error. Looked up from germline, CDR1 is MNHEY and CDR2 is SVGAGI. The CDR3 consists of 13 residues. Carried by the TCR beta cDNA libraries were unique molecular identifiers. MiXCR, run by TCRdb on the PCR reads, gives a single entry per CDR3 protein. The sample lists more than 450,000 distinct CDR3 sequences; around a third were seen once. This record comes from a study of post-analysis software for immune sequencing data. General observations from the study: Five or six TRBV segments were more frequent in patients than controls; TRBV5-6, TRBV5-1 and TRBV20-1 belonged to this group. Controls significantly exceeded multiple sclerosis patients in normalized Chao1 diversity. Under F measure analysis, samples from one preparation batch co-clustered strongly.

The TCR was taken from a girl aged 2-17 years with multiple sclerosis. The chain couples TRBV6-5 to TRBJ1-4, with D maybe TRBD1 (6 bases). Sequencing used blood. Written as DNA, the CDR3 is TGTGCCAGCAGGGGGGGGGCATATGAAAAACGGTTTTTT. Protein: CASRGGAYEKRFF.